This T cell receptor (beta chain) was profiled in a study of cytomegalovirus exposure and HLA in healthy donors. Study details: Findings of an earlier analysis included 117 million unique TCR beta sequences from 190 million or so T cells. Overall study findings and caveats: Later, an analysis showed that TCR beta chains associated with HLA were more clonally expanded than others that were equally common. Segments of the TCR beta V type were, in most cases, productive about 87% or about 30% of the time in an earlier analysis. The records held CMV serostatus as the only immune exposure information.

V was trimmed by 1 base and J by 7 bases, leaving 8 bases between them. The germline V gene encodes CDR1 SGHAT and CDR2 FQNNGV. The CDR3 sequence is 13 residues long. With respect to this clone: Its antigen is currently unknown.

PCR used 60 Vbeta primers and 13 Jbeta primers. The method was immunoSEQ multiplex PCR; TCRdb's version includes in-frame clones alone and lacks a portion of them. Of about 250,000 clones listed, about 80% are singletons. The source material was PBMCs. This receptor was identified in a girl between 2 and 10 years old in good health and CMV-seronegative. The rearrangement links TRBV11-2 to TRBJ2-1, with no clear D. The CDR3 nucleotides are TGTGCCAGCAGCTTAGTTAATTTTAATGAGCAGTTCTTC. This encodes CASSLVNFNEQFF.